The rows below give T cell receptor beta chains drawn from one sample of a study of T cells in Graves' hyperthyroidism and ophthalmopathy. A single record per CDR3 protein comes from TCRdb applying MiXCR to the multiplex PCR reads. The sample includes 550,000 to 800,000 distinct CDR3 sequences, about 17% seen only once; the top ten take approximately 8.4%. Specimen: blood. The receptors were gathered from a man between 18 and 29 years old with Graves' hyperthyroidism. Each CDR3 is given with its conserved first and last residue. The order of the fields is clone size, J gene, D gene, CDR3 length, V gene, CDR3 protein, CDR3 DNA. D genes are given only for firm matches. Clone size is not always given. Where it is, it says once, few, many or a class for expanded clones.

size: many; J: TRBJ2-7; D: .; length: 17; V: TRBV28; CDR3: CASSKSMGTPGTYEQYF; DNA: TGTGCCAGCAGCAAGTCCATGGGGACCCCAGGCACCTACGAGCAGTACTTC
size: few; J: TRBJ2-7; D: .; length: 11; V: TRBV30; CDR3: CAGLLHYEQYF; DNA: TGTGCGGGACTTCTACACTACGAGCAGTACTTC
size: many; J: TRBJ2-7; D: TRBD2; length: 16; V: TRBV7-9; CDR3: CASSLAQGLGREEQYF; DNA: TGTGCCAGCAGCTTAGCGCAGGGACTGGGGAGGGAGGAGCAGTACTTC
size: .; J: TRBJ2-5; D: .; length: 11; V: TRBV28; CDR3: CAWWAQETQYF; DNA: TGTGCCTGGTGGGCCCAAGAGACCCAGTACTTC
size: many; J: TRBJ2-5; D: TRBD2; length: 14; V: TRBV2; CDR3: CASSSLAGGTPGDF; DNA: TGTGCCAGCAGTTCTCTAGCGGGAGGGACCCCGGGGGACTTC
size: few; J: TRBJ2-6; D: TRBD2; length: 15; V: TRBV6-1; CDR3: CATIAGVIGANVLTF; DNA: TGTGCCACCATAGCGGGAGTGATCGGGGCCAACGTCCTGACTTTC
size: .; J: TRBJ2-1; D: TRBD2; length: 15; V: TRBV9; CDR3: CASSVTGTSATRQFF; DNA: TGTGCCAGCAGCGTAACCGGGACTAGCGCTACGAGGCAGTTCTTC
size: many; J: TRBJ1-1; D: .; length: 13; V: TRBV3-1; CDR3: CASTQGVNTEAFF; DNA: TGTGCCAGCACCCAAGGCGTGAACACTGAAGCTTTCTTT
size: many; J: TRBJ2-7; D: .; length: 14; V: TRBV24-1; CDR3: CATSDSTGPHEQYF; DNA: TGTGCCACCAGTGACTCGACAGGACCCCACGAGCAGTACTTC
size: few; J: TRBJ1-6; D: .; length: 15; V: TRBV20-1; CDR3: CSAPGNTSYNSPLHF; DNA: TGCAGTGCTCCAGGGAATACCTCCTATAATTCACCCCTCCACTTT
size: few; J: TRBJ2-5; D: .; length: 14; V: TRBV9; CDR3: CASSEQEGGETQYF; DNA: TGTGCCAGCAGCGAACAGGAGGGGGGAGAGACCCAGTACTTC
size: .; J: TRBJ1-1; D: .; length: 13; V: TRBV3-1; CDR3: CASSQQGGTEAFF; DNA: TGTGCCAGCAGCCAGCAGGGCGGCACTGAAGCTTTCTTT
size: .; J: TRBJ2-7; D: TRBD1; length: 14; V: TRBV5-1; CDR3: CASSGGTGSSEQYF; DNA: TGCGCCAGCAGCGGTGGGACAGGGTCGTCCGAGCAGTACTTC
size: many; J: TRBJ1-5; D: .; length: 14; V: TRBV3-1; CDR3: CASSTQGSNQPQHF; DNA: TGTGCCAGCAGCACCCAGGGGAGCAATCAGCCCCAGCATTTT
size: .; J: TRBJ2-1; D: .; length: 16; V: TRBV3-1; CDR3: CASGQQSGLSYNEQFF; DNA: TGTGCCAGCGGCCAACAATCAGGGCTCTCCTACAATGAGCAGTTCTTC
size: many; J: TRBJ2-5; D: .; length: 14; V: TRBV2; CDR3: CASSEGKSGETQYF; DNA: TGTGCCAGCAGTGAGGGCAAATCGGGAGAGACCCAGTACTTC
size: many; J: TRBJ2-3; D: .; length: 11; V: TRBV29-1; CDR3: CSVVITDTQYF; DNA: TGCAGCGTTGTAATTACAGATACGCAGTATTTT
size: many; J: TRBJ2-7; D: .; length: 15; V: TRBV28; CDR3: CASSLGGHPSYEQYF; DNA: TGTGCCAGCAGTTTAGGGGGACACCCCTCCTACGAGCAGTACTTC
size: many; J: TRBJ2-5; D: TRBD1; length: 14; V: TRBV6-1; CDR3: CASSNRGSGETQYF; DNA: TGTGCCAGCAGTAACAGGGGGTCTGGTGAGACCCAGTACTTC
size: few; J: TRBJ2-5; D: .; length: 15; V: TRBV5-5; CDR3: CASSQAAVRRETQYF; DNA: TGTGCCAGCAGCCAGGCCGCGGTCCGGCGAGAGACCCAGTACTTC
size: few; J: TRBJ1-5; D: .; length: 15; V: TRBV18; CDR3: CASSRGGNSNQPQHF; DNA: TGTGCCAGCTCCCGGGGTGGAAATAGCAATCAGCCCCAGCATTTT
size: many; J: TRBJ2-1; D: .; length: 16; V: TRBV24-1; CDR3: CATSETGSSSYNEQFF; DNA: TGTGCCACCAGTGAAACCGGGAGCAGCTCCTACAATGAGCAGTTCTTC
size: .; J: TRBJ1-5; D: .; length: 14; V: TRBV6-1; CDR3: CASTYRQDNQPQHF; DNA: TGTGCCAGCACCTACCGGCAAGACAATCAGCCCCAGCATTTT
size: many; J: TRBJ2-1; D: .; length: 14; V: TRBV2; CDR3: CASSELEGEDEQFF; DNA: TGTGCCAGCAGTGAACTAGAAGGCGAGGATGAGCAGTTCTTC
size: .; J: TRBJ1-1; D: .; length: 14; V: TRBV7-3; CDR3: CASSPTPVNTEAFF; DNA: TGTGCCAGCAGCCCTACCCCTGTGAACACTGAAGCTTTCTTT
size: few; J: TRBJ1-1; D: .; length: 17; V: TRBV7-9; CDR3: CASSLAGTPTLNTEAFF; DNA: TGTGCCAGCAGCTTAGCGGGGACCCCAACCTTGAACACTGAAGCTTTCTTT
size: many; J: TRBJ2-7; D: .; length: 14; V: TRBV29-1; CDR3: CSVLGQSLSYEQYF; DNA: TGCAGCGTCCTAGGACAGTCCCTTTCCTACGAGCAGTACTTC
size: many; J: TRBJ2-1; D: .; length: 14; V: TRBV12-3/TRBV12-4; CDR3: CAAGSTRGNNEQFF; DNA: TGTGCCGCGGGGAGTACTAGGGGGAACAATGAGCAGTTCTTC
size: few; J: TRBJ2-5; D: TRBD2; length: 17; V: TRBV10-3; CDR3: CAISERLSSGGQETQYF; DNA: TGTGCCATCAGTGAGAGGTTGTCTAGCGGAGGCCAAGAGACCCAGTACTTC
size: few; J: TRBJ2-3; D: .; length: 16; V: TRBV14; CDR3: CASSLSGTTYTDTQYF; DNA: TGTGCCAGCAGCCTATCCGGGACCACATACACAGATACGCAGTATTTT
size: many; J: TRBJ2-1; D: .; length: 11; V: TRBV2; CDR3: CASSTLNEQFF; DNA: TGTGCCAGCAGCACTCTCAATGAGCAGTTCTTC
size: few; J: TRBJ2-7; D: .; length: 12; V: TRBV29-1; CDR3: CSVEEAYYEQYF; DNA: TGCAGCGTTGAAGAGGCTTACTACGAGCAGTACTTC
size: .; J: TRBJ1-5; D: TRBD1; length: 15; V: TRBV2; CDR3: CASGGTGGEDQPQHF; DNA: TGTGCCAGCGGTGGGACAGGGGGCGAGGATCAGCCCCAGCATTTT
size: many; J: TRBJ1-5; D: .; length: 15; V: TRBV2; CDR3: CASSESQGPNQPQHF; DNA: TGTGCCAGCAGTGAAAGCCAGGGTCCCAATCAGCCCCAGCATTTT
size: many; J: TRBJ2-7; D: .; length: 11; V: TRBV7-9; CDR3: CASSRFGEQYF; DNA: TGTGCCAGCAGCCGCTTCGGGGAGCAGTACTTC
size: few; J: TRBJ2-1; D: TRBD2; length: 14; V: TRBV27; CDR3: CASSYSGSLHEQFF; DNA: TGTGCCAGCAGTTACAGCGGGAGCCTTCATGAGCAGTTCTTC